These T cell receptor beta chains were read from a single sample in a study of blood T cell repertoires in COVID-19. Method: immunoSEQ multiplex PCR; TCRdb's copy keeps in-frame clones and lacks some. This table has 250,000 or so clones, roughly 90% appearing once. Sequencing was done on a sample of peripheral blood. Receptors were obtained from a woman aged 30 to 39 with acute or convalescent COVID-19. CDR3s include the opening cysteine and the closing phenylalanine or tryptophan. Fields, in order: D gene, V gene, J gene, clone size, CDR3 protein, CDR3 DNA. D genes are given only for firm matches. Size is omitted from some rows. Given values are once, few, many or a class for expanded clones.

d_gene: TRBD1; v_gene: TRBV6-5; j_gene: TRBJ2-1; abundance: -; CDR3aa: CASRRHDRGRNEQFF; CDR3nt: TGTGCCAGCAGACGCCATGACAGGGGACGCAATGAGCAGTTCTTC
d_gene: TRBD2; v_gene: TRBV15; j_gene: TRBJ2-7; abundance: -; CDR3aa: CATRLAGGRDEQYF; CDR3nt: TGTGCCACCAGGCTAGCGGGAGGTAGAGACGAGCAGTACTTC
d_gene: TRBD2; v_gene: TRBV7-3; j_gene: TRBJ2-2; abundance: -; CDR3aa: CASSLTRWTSVNTGELFF; CDR3nt: TGTGCCAGCAGCTTAACCCGGTGGACTAGCGTGAACACCGGGGAGCTGTTTTTT
d_gene: -; v_gene: TRBV11-3; j_gene: TRBJ2-7; abundance: -; CDR3aa: CASSLGGPHPGYEQYF; CDR3nt: TGTGCCAGCAGCTTGGGCGGGCCTCACCCCGGATACGAGCAGTACTTC
d_gene: -; v_gene: TRBV10-3; j_gene: TRBJ1-1; abundance: -; CDR3aa: CAISYQGNTEAFF; CDR3nt: TGTGCCATCTCGTATCAGGGAAACACTGAAGCTTTCTTT
d_gene: -; v_gene: TRBV5-1; j_gene: TRBJ2-3; abundance: -; CDR3aa: CASSLAGFSTDTQYF; CDR3nt: TGCGCCAGCAGCTTGGCAGGGTTTTCCACAGATACGCAGTATTTT
d_gene: TRBD2; v_gene: TRBV29-1; j_gene: TRBJ2-1; abundance: -; CDR3aa: CSVGSGTSYNEQFF; CDR3nt: TGCAGCGTTGGATCCGGGACTAGCTACAATGAGCAGTTCTTC
d_gene: TRBD1; v_gene: TRBV7-2; j_gene: TRBJ1-3; abundance: -; CDR3aa: CASSRDSSSGNTIYF; CDR3nt: TGTGCCAGCAGCAGGGACAGCAGCTCTGGAAACACCATATATTTT
d_gene: TRBD2; v_gene: TRBV25-1; j_gene: TRBJ2-1; abundance: -; CDR3aa: CASSELAGGPSEQFF; CDR3nt: TGTGCCAGCAGTGAACTAGCGGGAGGGCCGAGTGAGCAGTTCTTC
d_gene: -; v_gene: TRBV27; j_gene: TRBJ1-2; abundance: -; CDR3aa: CASSPTDFPPRYGYTF; CDR3nt: TGTGCCAGCAGTCCTACGGACTTCCCCCCCCGCTATGGCTACACCTTC
d_gene: -; v_gene: TRBV4-3; j_gene: TRBJ2-7; abundance: -; CDR3aa: CASSQNLRTYEQYF; CDR3nt: TGCGCCAGCAGCCAAAACTTGAGAACCTACGAGCAGTACTTC
d_gene: TRBD1; v_gene: TRBV6-5; j_gene: TRBJ2-2; abundance: -; CDR3aa: CASSWQGAHTGELFF; CDR3nt: TGTGCCAGCAGTTGGCAGGGGGCGCACACCGGGGAGCTGTTTTTT
d_gene: -; v_gene: TRBV19; j_gene: TRBJ1-2; abundance: -; CDR3aa: CASSIRVAGVGLTNGYTF; CDR3nt: TGTGCCAGTAGTATAAGGGTCGCGGGCGTAGGGCTAACTAATGGCTACACCTTC
d_gene: TRBD2; v_gene: TRBV15; j_gene: TRBJ2-7; abundance: -; CDR3aa: CATSRGLAGGSEQYF; CDR3nt: TGTGCCACCAGCAGAGGACTAGCGGGAGGATCCGAGCAGTACTTC
d_gene: TRBD2; v_gene: TRBV5-4; j_gene: TRBJ2-1; abundance: -; CDR3aa: CASSDPLAGGSNEQFF; CDR3nt: TGTGCCAGCAGCGACCCACTAGCGGGAGGAAGCAATGAGCAGTTCTTC
d_gene: -; v_gene: TRBV7-9; j_gene: TRBJ2-5; abundance: -; CDR3aa: CASSPPGLYQETQYF; CDR3nt: TGTGCCAGCAGCCCCCCGGGATTGTACCAAGAGACCCAGTACTTC
d_gene: TRBD1; v_gene: TRBV11-2; j_gene: TRBJ2-1; abundance: few; CDR3aa: CASSSKGPFRDRAGEQFF; CDR3nt: TGTGCCAGCAGCTCTAAAGGCCCCTTCCGGGACAGGGCGGGTGAGCAGTTCTTC
d_gene: TRBD2; v_gene: TRBV7-2; j_gene: TRBJ2-2; abundance: -; CDR3aa: CASSPHGLAGGPRTGELFF; CDR3nt: TGTGCCAGCAGCCCCCACGGACTAGCGGGAGGCCCGAGGACCGGGGAGCTGTTTTTT
d_gene: -; v_gene: TRBV21-1; j_gene: TRBJ2-7; abundance: -; CDR3aa: CASPVEREVAYEQYF; CDR3nt: TGTGCCAGCCCCGTGGAGCGGGAGGTCGCCTACGAGCAGTACTTC
d_gene: -; v_gene: TRBV25-1; j_gene: TRBJ1-4; abundance: -; CDR3aa: CASSLYPAFHEKLFF; CDR3nt: TGTGCCAGCAGTCTTTACCCAGCGTTCCATGAAAAACTGTTTTTT
d_gene: -; v_gene: TRBV29-1; j_gene: TRBJ2-3; abundance: -; CDR3aa: CSGTPLDWETDTQYF; CDR3nt: TGCAGCGGAACCCCACTAGACTGGGAGACAGATACGCAGTATTTT
d_gene: -; v_gene: TRBV19; j_gene: TRBJ1-1; abundance: -; CDR3aa: CASRHQLRGLLNTEAFF; CDR3nt: TGTGCCAGTAGGCACCAGCTGCGGGGACTACTGAACACTGAAGCTTTCTTT
d_gene: TRBD2; v_gene: TRBV18; j_gene: TRBJ2-2; abundance: once; CDR3aa: CASSPLPMTSGTGELFF; CDR3nt: TGTGCCAGCTCACCACTTCCGATGACTAGCGGCACCGGGGAGCTGTTTTTT
d_gene: TRBD1; v_gene: TRBV5-6; j_gene: TRBJ1-2; abundance: -; CDR3aa: CASSALTGAEKGYTF; CDR3nt: TGTGCCAGCAGCGCCCTGACAGGGGCCGAAAAAGGCTACACCTTC
d_gene: -; v_gene: TRBV10-3; j_gene: TRBJ2-7; abundance: once; CDR3aa: CAISASSQKVYQQYF; CDR3nt: TGTGCCATCTCCGCTTCTAGTCAGAAAGTCTATCAGCAGTACTTC
d_gene: -; v_gene: TRBV7-8; j_gene: TRBJ2-2; abundance: -; CDR3aa: CASSLAWGANTGELFF; CDR3nt: TGTGCCAGCAGCTTAGCTTGGGGCGCGAACACCGGGGAGCTGTTTTTT
d_gene: -; v_gene: TRBV9; j_gene: TRBJ1-2; abundance: -; CDR3aa: CASSPPGPGHYGYTF; CDR3nt: TGTGCCAGCAGCCCCCCAGGGCCCGGTCACTATGGCTACACCTTC
d_gene: TRBD1; v_gene: TRBV5-1; j_gene: TRBJ2-3; abundance: once; CDR3aa: CASSLPTGDRTDTQYF; CDR3nt: TGCGCCAGCAGCCTCCCGACAGGGGACCGCACAGATACGCAGTATTTT
d_gene: -; v_gene: TRBV6-5; j_gene: TRBJ1-4; abundance: -; CDR3aa: CASSRRGVIEKLFF; CDR3nt: TGTGCCAGCAGCCGTCGGGGTGTTATTGAAAAACTGTTTTTT
d_gene: TRBD1; v_gene: TRBV19; j_gene: TRBJ2-7; abundance: -; CDR3aa: CASSAPGQGLVEQYF; CDR3nt: TGTGCCAGTAGTGCGCCGGGACAGGGGCTTGTGGAGCAGTACTTC
d_gene: -; v_gene: TRBV25-1; j_gene: TRBJ2-7; abundance: -; CDR3aa: CASSPGNRGTYEQYF; CDR3nt: TGTGCCAGCAGTCCCGGGAACCGAGGGACCTACGAGCAGTACTTC